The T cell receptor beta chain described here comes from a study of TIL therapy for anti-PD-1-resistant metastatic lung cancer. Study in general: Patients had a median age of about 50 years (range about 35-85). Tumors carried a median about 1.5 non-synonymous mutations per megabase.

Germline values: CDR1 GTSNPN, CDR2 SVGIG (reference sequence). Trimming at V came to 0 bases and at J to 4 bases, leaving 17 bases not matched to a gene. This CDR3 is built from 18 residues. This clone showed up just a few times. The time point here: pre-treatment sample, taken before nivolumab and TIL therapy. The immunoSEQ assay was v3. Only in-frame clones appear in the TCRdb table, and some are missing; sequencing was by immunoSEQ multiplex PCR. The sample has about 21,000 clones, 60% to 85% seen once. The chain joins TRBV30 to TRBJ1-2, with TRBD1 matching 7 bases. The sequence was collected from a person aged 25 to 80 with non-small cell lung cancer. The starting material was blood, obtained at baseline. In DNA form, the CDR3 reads TGTGCCTGGAGTGTACCTCGACAGGGAAGGAGGAGGAGCTATGGCTACACCTTC. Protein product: CAWSVPRQGRRRSYGYTF.